These 18 T cell receptor beta chains were all obtained from the same sample, sequenced in a study of shared clonotypes between healthy human individuals. Data came from immunoSEQ multiplex PCR; TCRdb stores just in-frame clones and leaves some out. The table lists roughly 680,000 clones, just under 75% of them singletons, with under 2% in the top ten. Sequencing used memory CD4+ T cells sorted from blood. The subset here: CD45RA-negative fraction. The receptors come from a woman in her twenties or thirties in good health.

This clone has only one observation. The V and J genes are TRBV2 and TRBJ2-3; TRBD1 matches at 9 bases. Trimming took 11 bases from V and 6 from J; bases not matched to a gene: 9. The CDR3 has 13 residues. Per the germline V gene, CDR1 is SNHLY and CDR2 is FYNNEI. The CDR3 DNA sequence: TGTGCCGGTGCGGGGACAGGGCTCGATACGCAGTATTTT. Translation: CAGAGTGLDTQYF.

V usage is TRBV6-5 and J usage is TRBJ1-3; 8 bases agree with TRBD1. The germline V gene has CDR1 MNHEY and CDR2 SVGAGI. After removal of 0 bases from V and 2 bases from J, the junction contained 3 bases not matched to a gene. The CDR3 runs to 16 residues. CDR3 protein: CASSYSVQGAGNTIYF. For the CDR3, the DNA is TGTGCCAGCAGTTACTCGGTACAGGGGGCTGGAAACACCATATATTTT.

J is TRBJ2-1 and V is TRBV2; 9 bases fit TRBD2. Germline V gives CDR1 SNHLY, CDR2 FYNNEI. The ends lost 2 bases at V and 4 bases at J; junction bases unmatched: 9. The CDR3 has 17 residues. The CDR3 loop reads CASSERGGRVLYNEQFF. The CDR3 DNA is TGTGCCAGCAGTGAACGCGGCGGGAGGGTACTATACAATGAGCAGTTCTTC. The variable domain in full, completed from reference TRBV2 and TRBJ2-1, reads EPEVTQTPSHQVTQMGQEVILRCVPISNHLYFYWYRQILGQKVEFLVSFYNNEISEKSEIFDDQFSVERPDGSNFTLKIRSTKLEDSAMYFCASSERGGRVLYNEQFFGPGTRLTVL.

The chain has TRBV6-5 and TRBJ2-7; 8 nucleotides agree with TRBD2. The germline gives CDR1 MNHEY, CDR2 SVGAGI. The CDR3 totals 16 residues. With V trimmed by 0 bases and J by 7 bases, 11 bases remained unmatched. The CDR3 DNA is TGTGCCAGCAGTTACTCGGAGCCAGCGGGAGCTGGGGAGCAGTACTTC. Its protein product is CASSYSEPAGAGEQYF.

CDR3 protein: CASSHGGAARSYGYTF. CDR3 DNA: TGTGCCAGCAGCCACGGCGGGGCCGCGAGAAGCTATGGCTACACCTTC. The chain carries TRBV7-2 and TRBJ1-2; D may be TRBD1 (5 bases). Germline V gene lookup returns CDR1 SGHTA and CDR2 FQGNSA. CDR3 length equals 16 residues. Between the trimmed V and J ends, which lost 5 bases and 4 bases, there was a span of 20 bases.

The chain couples TRBV7-2 to TRBJ2-1; D gene uncertain. Looked up from germline, CDR1 is SGHTA and CDR2 is FQGNSA. Trimming removed 1 base at V and 9 bases at J, with 19 bases between. This CDR3 spans 16 amino acids. The DNA of the CDR3 is TGTGCCAGCAGCTTAGGTCTAGGGCCGCTGTCGATTGAGCAGTTCTTC. As protein: CASSLGLGPLSIEQFF.

This chain joins TRBV28 and TRBJ1-2; no reliable D call. This CDR3 region has 12 residues. The germline gives CDR1 MDHEN, CDR2 SYDVKM. Deletions cut 8 bases from V and 2 bases from J, with 9 bases between. In nucleotides, the CDR3 is TGTGCCAGCTACAGCGTCAACTATGGCTACACCTTC. Its protein product is CASYSVNYGYTF.

This clone was counted only a few times. Other DNA variants within this sample encode the same CDR3. V and J are TRBV4-1 and TRBJ2-5, with 8 bases fitting TRBD2. Germline CDR1 MGHRA, CDR2 YSYEKL. The CDR3 length is 15 residues. The trim removed 1 base at V and 5 bases at J, leaving 6 bases unmatched. Here the CDR3 DNA reads TGCGCCAGCAGCCAAGGTCCCGGGGGGGTGGAGACCCAGTACTTC. It is translated as CASSQGPGGVETQYF.

Only a few counts were recorded for this clone. The CDR3: CASSTGGAFSGNTIYF. The CDR3 DNA reads TGTGCCAGCTCGACCGGGGGAGCTTTCTCTGGAAACACCATATATTTT. J is TRBJ1-3 and V is TRBV18, with D perhaps TRBD1 (5 bases). Germline V gene sequence: CDR1 KGHSH, CDR2 LQKENI. The V end lost 6 bases, the J end lost 0 bases, and 15 bases lay between the germline ends. This CDR3 region has 16 residues.

This sequence joins TRBV6-1 and TRBJ2-7, with a weak D call TRBD1 (5 bases). V shed 7 bases and J shed 2 bases, with 15 bases lying between them. The CDR3 consists of 14 residues. Germline V gene lookup returns CDR1 MNHNS and CDR2 SASEGT. The CDR3 loop is CASKGAGSPYEQYF. The CDR3 DNA sequence: TGTGCCAGCAAAGGGGCAGGCTCCCCCTACGAGCAGTACTTC.

The genes are TRBV5-1 and TRBJ1-2; no firm D call. The CDR3 has 13 residues. The V and J ends lost 4 bases and 1 base respectively, with 8 bases between them. CDR1 is SGHRS and CDR2 is YFSETQ in the germline V gene. CDR3 residues: CASSASNNYGYTF. DNA for the CDR3: TGCGCCAGCAGCGCATCCAATAACTATGGCTACACCTTC.

The CDR3 sequence is CASSEGVWEGNQPQHF. In nucleotides, the CDR3 is TGTGCCAGCAGTGAAGGAGTTTGGGAGGGAAATCAGCCCCAGCATTTT. V and J are TRBV2 and TRBJ1-5; D not resolved. CDR1 SNHLY and CDR2 FYNNEI come from the germline V gene. This CDR3 contains 16 residues. Deletions cut 1 base from V and 4 bases from J, with 14 bases between.

In regard to this clone: With a much larger clone just one base away, this may be a read error. The chain is built from TRBV5-1 and TRBJ1-1, with 7 bases fitting TRBD1. The CDR3 is 16 residues long. Unmatched junction bases numbered 10, after V lost 0 bases and J lost 5 bases. Germline CDR1 reads SGHRS; CDR2 reads YFSETQ. The CDR3 loop is CASSLVTGAEETEAFF. CDR3 bases: TGCGCCAGCAGCTTGGTTACAGGGGCCGAAGAGACTGAAGCTTTCTTT.

The gene calls are TRBV6-6 and TRBJ2-1, with D possibly being TRBD1 (7 bases). Deletions cut 2 bases from V and 10 bases from J, with 15 bases between. Germline V gives CDR1 MNHNY, CDR2 SVGAGI (reference sequence). This CDR3 is 14 amino acids long. This chain's CDR3 is CASSYVDREEEQFF. The CDR3 DNA follows: TGTGCCAGCAGTTACGTCGACAGGGAGGAGGAGCAGTTCTTC.

For this clone: This sample includes further DNA sequences coding for the same CDR3. The gene calls are TRBV28 and TRBJ2-7; 8 bases align to TRBD2. This CDR3 region has 15 residues. V shed 4 bases and J 0 bases; nucleotides not matched to a gene: 5. Per germline, CDR1 MDHEN and CDR2 SYDVKM. CDR3 sequence: CASSSTSGYSYEQYF. The CDR3 nucleotides read TGTGCCAGCAGTTCCACTAGCGGCTACTCCTACGAGCAGTACTTC.

This clone was counted many times. The chain combines TRBV10-3 with TRBJ2-3; 7 nucleotides agree with TRBD2. The germline V gene encodes CDR1 ENHRY and CDR2 SYGVKD. After removal of 2 bases from V and 3 bases from J, the junction contained 5 bases not matched to a gene. The CDR3 spans 15 residues. As DNA, the CDR3 is TGTGCCATCAGTGAGGATGGGGGGGAAACAGATACGCAGTATTTT. It specifies CAISEDGGETDTQYF.

The V gene is TRBV28, the J gene TRBJ2-7; TRBD1 agrees at 8 bases. The CDR3 loop spans 16 amino acids. CDR1 and CDR2 (germline): MDHEN, SYDVKM. V dropped 6 bases and J dropped 6; count of bases not matched to a gene: 16. CDR3 region: CASSPRSYQGASEQYF. In DNA, the CDR3 is TGTGCCAGCAGCCCCAGGAGTTACCAGGGGGCTAGCGAGCAGTACTTC.

Concerning this clone itself: Additional DNA sequences in this sample encode the identical CDR3. This chain connects TRBV11-2 to TRBJ2-7; D remains ambiguous. The CDR3 covers 10 residues. Trimming took off 2 bases at V and 4 bases at J, with 0 bases between the two ends. In germline, CDR1 is SGHAT, CDR2 FQNNGV. Here the CDR3 reads CASSLYEQYF. CDR3 nucleotide sequence: TGTGCCAGCAGCTTATACGAGCAGTACTTC.